What follows are 32 T cell receptor beta chains derived from one specimen sequenced in a study of blood T cell repertoires in COVID-19. The table came from immunoSEQ multiplex PCR; TCRdb's copy has only in-frame clones and leaves some out. The repertoire holds 130,000 or so clones, with roughly 69% as singletons. Sequences were obtained from peripheral blood. These receptors were obtained from a woman in her 70s with acute or convalescent COVID-19.

The V call is TRBV5-4, the J call TRBJ1-2; D is unclear. Trimming took off 3 bases at V and 7 bases at J, with 19 bases between the two ends. CDR1 is SGHNT, CDR2 YYREEE, per germline (reference sequence). The CDR3 covers 15 residues. The CDR3 sequence: CASSSESVFGRGYTF. DNA of the CDR3: TGTGCCAGCAGCTCCGAGAGCGTTTTCGGTCGTGGCTACACCTTC.

This clone was counted between two and nine times. The V gene is TRBV18, the J gene TRBJ2-7; the D gene is possibly TRBD2 (7 bases). Germline CDR1 reads KGHSH; CDR2 reads LQKENI. Deletions cut 5 bases from V and 6 bases from J, with 14 bases between. This CDR3 has 13 residues. CDR3 in DNA: TGTGCCAGCTCAAGGGAGGGGGGAAGCGAGCAGTACTTC. This translates into CASSREGGSEQYF.

The chain couples TRBV20-1 to TRBJ2-5; D is uncertain. This CDR3 comprises 10 residues. Germline-derived CDR1 and CDR2 are DFQATT and SNEGSKA (reference sequence). V was cut by 7 bases and J by 4 bases, with 7 bases left in between. As DNA, the CDR3 is TGCAGTGTTCTTAGAGAGACCCAGTACTTC. As protein: CSVLRETQYF.

This clone occurred a few times. V and J are TRBV14 and TRBJ2-7; D remains unclear. This CDR3 has 15 residues. V gave up 4 bases and J gave up 3 bases, with 16 bases separating them. Germline CDR1 and CDR2: SGHDN and FVKESK. The CDR3 loop is CASSRSGSNFYEQYF. Written as DNA, the CDR3 is TGTGCCAGCAGCCGGTCAGGTTCGAACTTCTACGAGCAGTACTTC.

This chain uses TRBV15 with TRBJ2-3; TRBD1 aligns across 11 bases. The CDR3 sequence is 15 residues long. The V and J ends lost 3 bases and 6 bases, in that order; junction bases with no gene match: 5. Looked up from germline, CDR1 is LNHNV and CDR2 is YYDKDF (reference sequence). The CDR3: CATSSRDRGGDTQYF. The DNA of the CDR3 is TGTGCCACCAGCAGCCGGGACAGGGGGGGGGATACGCAGTATTTT.

V usage is TRBV21-1 and J usage is TRBJ2-7; the table calls TRBD1, which could not be checked here. TRBV21-1 corresponds to a pseudogene. The CDR3 runs 15 residues. The CDR3 bases are TGTGCCAGCAGCAAAGTTAACAGCCACTCCTACGAGCAGTACTTC. Translating it yields CASSKVNSHSYEQYF.

V and J are TRBV11-2 and TRBJ1-1, with 9 nucleotides matching TRBD1. The CDR3 consists of 18 residues. Per germline, CDR1 SGHAT and CDR2 FQNNGV. V was clipped by 5 bases and J by 3 bases; unmatched bases: 16. The CDR3 region has the DNA TGTGCCAGCAGCCAGATAGGGACAGGGCTGGGGAGAGACACTGAAGCTTTCTTT. It encodes CASSQIGTGLGRDTEAFF.

V and J are TRBV6-2 or TRBV6-3 and TRBJ1-1; D perhaps matches TRBD1 (5 bases). V was cut by 2 bases and J by 11 bases, with 15 bases left in between. The germline V gene has CDR1 MNHEY and CDR2 SVGEGT. The CDR3 extends over 13 amino acids. CDR3 loop: CASSYEGGARAFF. In nucleotides, the CDR3 is TGTGCCAGCAGTTACGAAGGCGGGGCGAGGGCTTTCTTT.

The chain joins TRBV2 to TRBJ1-1; D unclear. The CDR3 is 13 amino acids. V lost 7 bases to trimming and J lost 1 base, with 10 bases between them. Germline-derived CDR1 and CDR2 are SNHLY and FYNNEI. The CDR3 nucleotides read TGTGCCAGCAAGGTGGACTCGAACACTGAAGCTTTCTTT. It yields the protein CASKVDSNTEAFF.

The J gene is TRBJ2-3, the V gene TRBV27, with 8 bases aligning to TRBD1. The CDR3 sequence is 17 residues long. Germline values: CDR1 MNHEY, CDR2 SMNVEV (reference sequence). Trimming at V came to 5 bases and at J to 2 bases, leaving 12 bases not matched to a gene. CDR3 nucleotide sequence: TGTGCCAGCAGTCCTAACCTCCCGACAGGGGCCACAGATACGCAGTATTTT. Protein product: CASSPNLPTGATDTQYF.

The chain recombines TRBV24-1 with TRBJ1-4; a possible D gene is TRBD1 (6 bases). The V gene's germline CDR1 is KGHDR and CDR2 SFDVKD. Trimming removed 4 bases from V and 7 bases from J, with 6 bases in between. The CDR3 spans 12 residues. The CDR3 spells CATSETGEKLFF. The CDR3 DNA is TGTGCCACCAGTGAGACAGGTGAAAAACTGTTTTTT.

This sequence joins TRBV7-9 and TRBJ1-2, with D hard to call. CDR1 is SEHNR, CDR2 FQNEAQ, per germline (reference sequence). This CDR3 spans 13 amino acids. Deletions cut 5 bases from V and 8 bases from J, with 15 bases between. Here the CDR3 DNA reads TGTGCCAGCAGCCCCGCCCCAGGAGGGGGCTACACCTTC. Protein sequence: CASSPAPGGGYTF.

The rearrangement joins TRBV13 to TRBJ2-7; 8 bases are a match to TRBD1. The germline CDR1 and CDR2 sequences are PRHDT and FYEKMQ (reference sequence). Unmatched junction bases numbered 8, after V lost 5 bases and J lost 2 bases. The CDR3 totals 15 residues. The CDR3 bases are TGTGCCAGCAGCGCCTCGGGACAGGTTACCTACGAGCAGTACTTC. Translation: CASSASGQVTYEQYF. Drawing the rest from reference TRBV13 and TRBJ2-7, the complete variable domain is AAGVIQSPRHLIKEKRETATLKCYPIPRHDTVYWYQQGPGQDPQFLISFYEKMQSDKGSIPDRFSAQQFSDYHSELNMSSLELGDSALYFCASSASGQVTYEQYFGPGTRLTVT.

In this sample, this clone turned up once. J is TRBJ1-5 and V is TRBV4-2; D is possibly TRBD1 (5 bases). The CDR3 is made up of 16 amino acids. Looked up from germline, CDR1 is LGHNA and CDR2 is YNFKEQ. V dropped 1 base and J dropped 3 bases, with 13 bases sitting between them. The CDR3 region has the DNA TGTGCCAGCAGCCAAGCCGCAGGGTCCCCCAATCAGCCCCAGCATTTT. This gives the protein CASSQAAGSPNQPQHF.

V gene TRBV5-6 combines with J gene TRBJ1-5; D is possibly TRBD1 (6 bases). This CDR3 comprises 15 residues. V lost 3 bases to trimming and J lost 2 bases, with 12 bases between them. Germline V gene lookup returns CDR1 SGHDT and CDR2 YYEEEE. CDR3 coding DNA: TGTGCCAGCAGCTCCGGACAGCCCCGCAATCAGCCCCAGCATTTT. This translates into CASSSGQPRNQPQHF.

DNA for the CDR3: TGTGCCAGCAGTCGTCGACAGGGCCTAGCCAAAAACATTCAGTACTTC. Residues: CASSRRQGLAKNIQYF. The chain couples TRBV28 to TRBJ2-4; TRBD1 aligns across 7 bases. Germline V gives CDR1 MDHEN, CDR2 SYDVKM. The V and J ends lost 5 bases and 0 bases, in that order; junction bases with no gene match: 7. The CDR3 spans 16 residues.

The rearrangement links TRBV19 to TRBJ2-1, with a weak D call TRBD2 (6 bases). CDR3 length: 14 amino acids. V was trimmed by 1 base and J by 14 bases, leaving 18 bases between them. Germline V gene lookup returns CDR1 LNHDA and CDR2 SQIVND (reference sequence). The DNA for the CDR3 is TGTGCCAGTAGTATAGCCCCTACGGGCGGAGGGGAGTTCTTC. Translation: CASSIAPTGGGEFF.

This clone was found a few times. The CDR3 DNA reads TGTGCCAGTGGGGACTTGAGAACCTACGAGCAGTACTTC. Amino acids: CASGDLRTYEQYF. The chain carries TRBV11-2 and TRBJ2-7; possible D gene TRBD2, 6 bases. Germline-derived CDR1 and CDR2 are SGHAT and FQNNGV. This CDR3 region has 13 residues. Trimming removed 9 bases at V and 2 bases at J, with 14 bases between.

The gene calls are TRBV14 and TRBJ1-2; D unresolved. The ends were cut back, 4 bases at V and 6 bases at J, with 12 bases in the middle. The germline V gene encodes CDR1 SGHDN and CDR2 FVKESK. The CDR3 length is 13 residues. CDR3 in DNA: TGTGCCAGCAGCCGGAGGGCGTCGGATGGCTACACCTTC. Its protein product is CASSRRASDGYTF.

The chain links TRBV4-2 to TRBJ2-5; D not certain. Germline assignment: CDR1 LGHNA and CDR2 YNFKEQ. Trimming cost V 0 bases and J 6 bases, with 14 bases left between them. This CDR3 comprises 15 residues. CDR3 DNA: TGTGCCAGCAGCCAAGATCTAGGCAACACGAAGACCCAGTACTTC. Its translation is CASSQDLGNTKTQYF.

This clone turned up a few times. The chain has TRBV19 and TRBJ1-1, with 8 bases aligning to TRBD1. V was pared by 2 bases and J by 5 bases, with 10 bases of the junction left unmatched. This CDR3 is 16 amino acids long. Germline V gene data show CDR1 as LNHDA and CDR2 as SQIVND (reference sequence). The CDR3 sequence is CASSIRPDRGGTEAFF. CDR3 bases: TGTGCCAGTAGTATACGGCCCGACAGGGGCGGTACTGAAGCTTTCTTT.

This sequence joins TRBV2 and TRBJ1-2, with D perhaps TRBD1 (6 bases). CDR1 and CDR2 (germline): SNHLY, FYNNEI. This CDR3 is built from 14 residues. V gave up 3 bases and J gave up 3 bases, with 11 bases separating them. The DNA of the CDR3 is TGTGCCAGCAGTGACTCAGGGGTGGACTATGGCTACACCTTC. This codes for CASSDSGVDYGYTF. Full variable domain (missing parts from reference TRBV2 and TRBJ1-2): EPEVTQTPSHQVTQMGQEVILRCVPISNHLYFYWYRQILGQKVEFLVSFYNNEISEKSEIFDDQFSVERPDGSNFTLKIRSTKLEDSAMYFCASSDSGVDYGYTFGSGTRLTVV.

The rearrangement joins TRBV5-1 to TRBJ1-1; 7 nucleotides agree with TRBD1. This CDR3 comprises 13 residues. With 2 bases clipped from V and 4 bases from J, the junction kept 2 bases outside the gene matches. Germline loops: CDR1 SGHRS, CDR2 YFSETQ. This CDR3 reads CASSFDRATEAFF. CDR3 sequence (DNA): TGCGCCAGCAGCTTCGACAGGGCCACTGAAGCTTTCTTT.

The chain is built from TRBV29-1 and TRBJ2-7; TRBD2 aligns across 10 bases. Germline-derived CDR1 and CDR2 are SQVTM and ANQGSEA. The CDR3 runs to 11 residues. The V segment lost 6 bases and the J segment 6 bases; nucleotides outside the gene matches: 2. CDR3 sequence reads: CSVGLAAEQYF. The CDR3, as DNA: TGCAGCGTCGGACTAGCGGCCGAGCAGTACTTC.

The chain links TRBV5-8 to TRBJ2-1, with 9 bases that match TRBD2. The germline gives CDR1 SGHTS, CDR2 YDEGEE. The CDR3 covers 15 residues. V lost 1 base and J lost 7; bases outside the gene matches: 6. The CDR3 nucleotides are TGTGCCAGCAGCTTGAGGGGACTAGCAGGGAATGAGCAGTTCTTC. Its translation is CASSLRGLAGNEQFF. The variable domain in full, completed from reference TRBV5-8 and TRBJ2-1, reads EAGVTQSPTHLIKTRGQQATLRCSPISGHTSVYWYQQALGLGLQFLLWYDEGEERNRGNFPPRFSGRQFPNYSSELNVNALELEDSALYLCASSLRGLAGNEQFFGPGTRLTVL.

Remarks on this clone: The junction and the germline gene differ at one end; a read error may be behind it. The rearrangement links TRBV19 to TRBJ1-6; D unclear. Per the germline V gene, CDR1 is LNHDA and CDR2 is SQIVND (reference sequence). This CDR3 contains 13 residues. The CDR3 region is CASSVDGNSPLHF. In DNA form, the CDR3 reads TGTGCCAGTAGTGTAGATGGCAATTCACCCCTCCACTTT.

This chain connects TRBV7-2 to TRBJ2-1; 16 nucleotides agree with TRBD2. The V gene's germline CDR1 is SGHTA and CDR2 FQGNSA. The CDR3 loop spans 15 amino acids. Trimming cost V 3 bases and J 10 bases; bases outside gene matches: 3. Here the CDR3 reads CASSLGLAGGQEQFF. CDR3 in DNA: TGTGCCAGCAGCTTGGGACTAGCGGGGGGGCAGGAGCAGTTCTTC.

The gene calls are TRBV28 and TRBJ2-1, with 14 nucleotides matching TRBD2. With V trimmed by 6 bases and J by 8 bases, 6 bases remained unmatched. The CDR3 spans 15 residues. Germline loops: CDR1 MDHEN, CDR2 SYDVKM. The CDR3 coding sequence is TGTGCCAGCAGGCAGGGACTAGCGGGAGAGGATGAGCAGTTCTTC. Its translation is CASRQGLAGEDEQFF.

The chain uses TRBV2 and TRBJ1-2, with a weak D call TRBD1 (5 bases). The CDR3 runs to 17 residues. Trimming shortened V by 2 bases and J by 8 bases, and 24 bases separated the two germline ends. Germline CDR1 is SNHLY and CDR2 is FYNNEI. The CDR3 DNA reads as TGTGCCAGCAGTGAATCCCCTCGACAGAACCTTGCCGGCGGCTACACCTTC. It encodes CASSESPRQNLAGGYTF.

This clone was detected a few times. V and J are TRBV3-1 (or the pseudogene TRBV3-2) and TRBJ1-1, with TRBD1 matching 10 bases. Germline-derived CDR1 and CDR2 are LGHDT and YNNKEL (reference sequence). The trim removed 4 bases at V and 4 bases at J, leaving 6 bases unmatched. This CDR3 spans 15 amino acids. The CDR3 protein is CASSPLTGGVTEAFF. The CDR3 nucleotides read TGTGCCAGCAGCCCCCTGACAGGGGGCGTCACTGAAGCTTTCTTT.

The count of this clone is one. CDR3 in DNA: TGTGCCAGCATAGTTGTCACCGGGGAGCTGTTTTTT. Translated: CASIVVTGELFF. The gene calls are TRBV7-9 and TRBJ2-2; the D is unclear. The CDR3 covers 12 residues. The V gene lost 7 bases and the J gene lost 4 bases, with 7 bases spanning the gap. Germline V lookup: CDR1 SEHNR, CDR2 FQNEAQ (reference sequence).

This clone was counted only a few times. The chain couples TRBV19 to TRBJ2-2, with 7 bases matching TRBD1. Germline values: CDR1 LNHDA, CDR2 SQIVND (reference sequence). This CDR3 has 16 residues. V shed 7 bases and J 3 bases; nucleotides not matched to a gene: 11. CDR3 loop: CASTTRGRGDTGELFF. In DNA form, the CDR3 reads TGTGCCAGTACCACAAGGGGGCGCGGTGACACCGGGGAGCTGTTTTTT.